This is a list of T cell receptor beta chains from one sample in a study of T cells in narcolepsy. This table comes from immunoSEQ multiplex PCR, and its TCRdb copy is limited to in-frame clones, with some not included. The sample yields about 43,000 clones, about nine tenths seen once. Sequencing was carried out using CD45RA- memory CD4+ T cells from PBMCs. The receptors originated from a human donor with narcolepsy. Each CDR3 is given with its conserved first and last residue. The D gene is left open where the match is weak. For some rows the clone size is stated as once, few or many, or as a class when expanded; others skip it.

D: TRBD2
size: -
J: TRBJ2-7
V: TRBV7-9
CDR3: CASSSERGAGGTKEQYF
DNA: TGTGCCAGCAGCTCGGAAAGAGGAGCGGGGGGGACCAAGGAGCAGTACTTC

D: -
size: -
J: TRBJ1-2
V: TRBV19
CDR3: CASSRNGHIYGYTF
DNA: TGTGCCAGTAGTCGGAATGGCCACATATATGGCTACACCTTC

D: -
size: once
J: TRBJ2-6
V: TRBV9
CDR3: CASRAGHSGANVLTF
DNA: TGTGCCAGCAGAGCAGGCCACTCTGGGGCCAACGTCCTGACTTTC

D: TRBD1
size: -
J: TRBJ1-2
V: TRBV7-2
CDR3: CASSLGGTGAHNYGYTF
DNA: TGTGCCAGCAGCTTAGGAGGGACAGGAGCCCATAACTATGGCTACACCTTC

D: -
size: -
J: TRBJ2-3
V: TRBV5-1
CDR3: CASSLSGPQDTQYF
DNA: TGCGCCAGCAGCTTGAGTGGGCCGCAAGATACGCAGTATTTT

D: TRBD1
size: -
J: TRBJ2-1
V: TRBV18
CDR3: CASSFTGTGYNEQFF
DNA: TGTGCCAGCTCCTTTACCGGGACAGGCTACAATGAGCAGTTCTTC

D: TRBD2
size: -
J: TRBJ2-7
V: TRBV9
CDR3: CASSVEGGLAGVDEQYF
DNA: TGTGCCAGCAGCGTAGAAGGGGGACTAGCGGGAGTAGACGAGCAGTACTTC

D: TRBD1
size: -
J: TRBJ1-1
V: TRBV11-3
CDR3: CASSLDSQQGYTEAFF
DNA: TGTGCCAGCAGCTTAGATTCCCAACAGGGGTACACTGAAGCTTTCTTT

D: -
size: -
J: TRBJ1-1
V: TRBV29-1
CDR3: CSVEDARNTEAFF
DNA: TGCAGCGTTGAAGATGCCAGAAACACTGAAGCTTTCTTT

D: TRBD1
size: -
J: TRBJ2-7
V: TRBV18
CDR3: CASSPPRLGTGYNEQYF
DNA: TGTGCCAGCTCACCACCGAGGTTAGGGACAGGGTATAACGAGCAGTACTTC

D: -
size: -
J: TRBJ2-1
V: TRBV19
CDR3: CASTKGGGYYNEQFF
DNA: TGTGCCAGTACTAAAGGGGGGGGCTACTACAATGAGCAGTTCTTC

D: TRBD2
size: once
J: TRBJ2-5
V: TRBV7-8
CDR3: CASSSGLAGGTSQETQYF
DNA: TGTGCCAGCAGCTCGGGACTAGCGGGAGGAACGTCTCAAGAGACCCAGTACTTC

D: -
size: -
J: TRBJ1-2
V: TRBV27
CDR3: CASSTASNYGYTF
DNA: TGTGCCAGCAGCACAGCATCTAACTATGGCTACACCTTC

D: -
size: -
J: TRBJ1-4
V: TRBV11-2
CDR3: CASSSIGGREKLFF
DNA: TGTGCCAGCAGTTCAATTGGGGGGAGGGAAAAACTGTTTTTT

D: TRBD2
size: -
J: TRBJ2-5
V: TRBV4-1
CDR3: CASSRTSRETQYF
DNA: TGCGCCAGCAGCCGGACTAGCAGGGAGACCCAGTACTTC

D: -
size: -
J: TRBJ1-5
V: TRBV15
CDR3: CATSRGSLNMDNQPQHF
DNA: TGTGCCACCAGCAGGGGTTCATTGAACATGGACAATCAGCCCCAGCATTTT

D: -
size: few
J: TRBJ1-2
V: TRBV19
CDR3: CASSREGYTF
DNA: TGTGCCAGTAGTAGGGAGGGCTACACCTTC

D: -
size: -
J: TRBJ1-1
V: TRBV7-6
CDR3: CASSLGTANTEAFF
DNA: TGTGCCAGCAGCTTGGGGACGGCTAACACTGAAGCTTTCTTT

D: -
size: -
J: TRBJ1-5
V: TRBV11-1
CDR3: CASSESRDQPQHF
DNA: TGTGCCAGCAGCGAGTCCCGGGATCAGCCCCAGCATTTT

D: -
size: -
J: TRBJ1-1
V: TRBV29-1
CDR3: CSVLRGHNTEAFF
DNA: TGCAGCGTTCTGCGGGGCCATAACACTGAAGCTTTCTTT

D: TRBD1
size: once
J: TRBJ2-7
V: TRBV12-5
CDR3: CASAPGGRFSEQYF
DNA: TGTGCTAGTGCCCCAGGGGGTCGGTTCTCCGAGCAGTACTTC

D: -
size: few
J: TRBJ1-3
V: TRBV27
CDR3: CASSSSWSGGNTIYF
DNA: TGTGCCAGCAGTTCCTCTTGGTCTGGGGGAAACACCATATATTTT

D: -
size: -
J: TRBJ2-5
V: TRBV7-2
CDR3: CASSLGVGETQYF
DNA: TGTGCCAGCAGCTTAGGTGTCGGCGAGACCCAGTACTTC

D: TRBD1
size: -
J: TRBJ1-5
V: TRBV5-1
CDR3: CASSQGGQSNQPQHF
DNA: TGCGCCAGCAGCCAGGGGGGACAAAGCAATCAGCCCCAGCATTTT

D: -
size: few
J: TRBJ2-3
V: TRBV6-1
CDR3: CASGLGGTDTQYF
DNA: TGTGCCAGCGGTTTGGGGGGCACAGATACGCAGTATTTT

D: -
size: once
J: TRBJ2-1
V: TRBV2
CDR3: CASSLREAYNEQFF
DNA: TGTGCCAGCAGTCTCAGGGAGGCCTACAATGAGCAGTTCTTC

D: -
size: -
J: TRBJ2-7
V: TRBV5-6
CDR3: CATEGRGYEQYF
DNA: TGTGCCACCGAAGGACGGGGTTACGAGCAGTACTTC

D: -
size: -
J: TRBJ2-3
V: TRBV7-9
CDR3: CASSLEVLGSTDTQYF
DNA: TGTGCCAGCAGCTTAGAAGTGCTAGGTAGCACAGATACGCAGTATTTT

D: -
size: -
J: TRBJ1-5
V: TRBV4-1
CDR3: CASSQATSWGNQPQHF
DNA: TGCGCCAGCAGCCAAGCCACCTCTTGGGGCAATCAGCCCCAGCATTTT

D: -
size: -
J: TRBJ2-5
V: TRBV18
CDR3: CASSPQETQYF
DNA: TGTGCCAGCTCACCCCAAGAGACCCAGTACTTC

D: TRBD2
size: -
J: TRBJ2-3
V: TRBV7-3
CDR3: CASSPTLAGGPSITDTQYF
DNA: TGTGCCAGCAGCCCCACACTAGCGGGGGGGCCTTCTATCACAGATACGCAGTATTTT

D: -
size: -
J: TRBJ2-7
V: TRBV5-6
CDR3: CASSLGLREQYF
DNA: TGTGCCAGCAGCTTGGGTTTGCGGGAGCAGTACTTC

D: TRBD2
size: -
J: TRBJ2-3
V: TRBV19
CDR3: CASSISRLAGKSGLTDTQYF
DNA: TGTGCCAGTAGTATATCGAGACTAGCGGGGAAATCCGGGCTTACAGATACGCAGTATTTT

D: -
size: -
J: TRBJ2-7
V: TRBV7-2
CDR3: CASSPDHRSLSRHYEQYF
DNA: TGTGCCAGCAGCCCCGACCACCGGTCACTCAGTCGTCATTACGAGCAGTACTTC

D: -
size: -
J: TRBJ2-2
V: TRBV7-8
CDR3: CASSLGPPSGELFF
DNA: TGTGCCAGCAGCTTAGGGCCTCCGTCCGGGGAGCTGTTTTTT

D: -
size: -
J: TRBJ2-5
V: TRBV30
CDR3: CACTGTIQETQYF
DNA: TGTGCCTGCACCGGGACCATTCAAGAGACCCAGTACTTC

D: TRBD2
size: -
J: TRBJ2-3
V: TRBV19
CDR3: CASSTGGGSADTQYF
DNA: TGTGCCAGTAGTACCGGGGGAGGGTCGGCAGATACGCAGTATTTT

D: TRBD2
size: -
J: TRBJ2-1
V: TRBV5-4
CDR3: CASSRTSGSADEQFF
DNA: TGTGCCAGCAGCCGGACTAGCGGGAGTGCTGATGAGCAGTTCTTC

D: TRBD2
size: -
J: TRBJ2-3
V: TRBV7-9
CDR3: CASRYTSGTDTQYF
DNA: TGTGCCAGCAGGTACACTAGCGGCACAGATACGCAGTATTTT